These 31 T cell receptor beta chains were sequenced from one sample in a study of regulatory T cells in long-lasting Graves disease. Arm-PCR with iRepertoire HTBI primers amplified the CDR3 regions for these TCR beta libraries. MiXCR was run by TCRdb on the multiplex PCR reads, yielding one entry per CDR3 protein. The sample shows 550,000 to 650,000 distinct CDR3 sequences, about 16% of them seen only once. Time point specified: newly diagnosed GD, antithyroid drugs for less than 3 months. The TCR library was made from RNA that had been extracted from PBMCs in TRIzol. This same sample was also taken into another study, of T cells in Graves' hyperthyroidism and ophthalmopathy.

The starting material was peripheral blood mononuclear cells (PBMCs), obtained at new diagnosis, from a patient treated with antithyroid drugs. Receptors were obtained from a man between 18 and 35 years old with Graves disease.

The chain combines TRBV10-1 with TRBJ2-2, with D possibly matching TRBD1 (6 bases). Germline V gene data show CDR1 as WNHNN and CDR2 as SYGVQD (reference sequence). The CDR3 is made up of 12 amino acids. V was shortened by 5 bases and J by 7 bases, with 8 bases between the two germline ends. For the CDR3, the DNA is TGCGCCAGCAGTACAGGGCTCGGGGAGCTGTTTTTT. Residues: CASSTGLGELFF.

This clonotype has only a few counts. V usage is TRBV9 and J usage is TRBJ2-7; 7 bases map to TRBD1. Trimming at V came to 0 bases and at J to 3 bases, leaving 3 bases not matched to a gene. The CDR3 extends over 14 amino acids. Germline CDR1 is SGDLS and CDR2 is YYNGEE. Written as DNA, the CDR3 is TGTGCCAGCAGCGTAGAGACAGGGCTCTACGAGCAGTACTTC. Amino acids: CASSVETGLYEQYF.

V is TRBV7-2 and J is TRBJ2-5; D is unresolved. V was pared by 5 bases and J by 2 bases, with 9 bases between. Germline CDR1 SGHTA, CDR2 FQGNSA. This CDR3 has 13 amino acids. The CDR3 region is CASSLEGQETQYF. CDR3 nucleotide sequence: TGTGCCAGCAGCCTAGAAGGACAAGAGACCCAGTACTTC.

There are a few counts of this clonotype. The chain has TRBV15 and TRBJ2-1; unclear D gene. The V end was cut by 1 base, the J end by 5 bases, with 18 bases between. The CDR3 totals 17 residues. Germline V gives CDR1 LNHNV, CDR2 YYDKDF (reference sequence). The CDR3 coding sequence is TGTGCCACCAGCAGAGTAAGGCAGCGTCAGGTAAACAATGAGCAGTTCTTC. Its translation is CATSRVRQRQVNNEQFF. The variable domain in full, with the rest retrieved from reference TRBV15 and TRBJ2-1, is DAMVIQNPRYQVTQFGKPVTLSCSQTLNHNVMYWYQQKSSQAPKLLFHYYDKDFNNEADTPDNFQSRRPNTSFCFLDIRSPGLGDTAMYLCATSRVRQRQVNNEQFFGPGTRLTVL.

This clonotype appeared a few times. This sequence joins TRBV6-2 or TRBV6-3 and TRBJ1-1, with D maybe TRBD1 (5 bases). The CDR3 totals 12 residues. Deletions cut 5 bases from V and 8 bases from J, with 12 bases between. Germline V lookup: CDR1 MNHEY, CDR2 SVGEGT. The DNA of the CDR3 is TGTGCCAGCAGTACAGCAGGGTCCGAAGCTTTCTTT. Its protein is CASSTAGSEAFF.

About this clonotype itself: This clone may be a read error of a much larger clone one base away. CDR3 sequence reads: CASSSGKRGSYNEQYF. CDR3 nucleotides: TGCGCCAGCAGCTCCGGGAAGCGGGGCTCCTACAATGAGCAGTACTTC. The chain links TRBV5-1 to TRBJ2-7; 7 bases map to TRBD2. Germline CDR1 is SGHRS and CDR2 is YFSETQ. V lost 3 bases and J lost 7; bases outside the gene matches: 16. CDR3 length equals 16 residues.

This clonotype was detected many times. The chain recombines TRBV27 with TRBJ2-5, with 10 nucleotides matching TRBD1. Unmatched junction bases numbered 5, after V lost 3 bases and J lost 4 bases. In germline, CDR1 is MNHEY, CDR2 SMNVEV (reference sequence). The CDR3 is made up of 15 amino acids. CDR3 sequence: CASSFLGQGRETQYF. The CDR3 coding sequence is TGTGCCAGCAGTTTTTTGGGACAGGGGAGAGAGACCCAGTACTTC.

This clonotype was counted between two and nine times. The chain uses TRBV30 and TRBJ1-2; tentative D call: TRBD1 (5 bases). Looked up from germline, CDR1 is GTSNPN and CDR2 is SVGIG (reference sequence). This CDR3 has 14 residues. The germline V and J ends were trimmed by 2 bases and 3 bases, with 13 bases remaining between them. The chain's CDR3 is CAWSFRDRDYGYTF. The CDR3, as DNA: TGTGCCTGGAGTTTTCGGGACCGCGACTATGGCTACACCTTC. Based on the CDR3 plus reference TRBV30 and TRBJ1-2, the full variable domain is SQTIHQWPATLVQPVGSPLSLECTVEGTSNPNLYWYRQAAGRGLQLLFYSVGIGQISSEVPQNLSASRPQDRQFILSSKKLLLSDSGFYLCAWSFRDRDYGYTFGSGTRLTVV.

This clonotype was detected many times. This chain connects TRBV20-1 to TRBJ2-1, with D hard to call. Deletions cut 1 base from V and 0 bases from J, with 10 bases between. This CDR3 region has 15 residues. The germline V gene encodes CDR1 DFQATT and CDR2 SNEGSKA (reference sequence). CDR3 loop: CSARAHHRSYNEQFF. The CDR3 DNA is TGCAGTGCTAGAGCGCACCACCGCTCCTACAATGAGCAGTTCTTC.

In this sample, this clonotype turned up many times. V and J are TRBV6-1 and TRBJ1-1; tentative D call: TRBD1 (5 bases). V was cut by 2 bases and J by 4 bases, with 17 bases left in between. Germline CDR1 is MNHNS and CDR2 is SASEGT. The CDR3 has 16 amino acids. For the CDR3, the DNA is TGTGCCAGCAGTGAACCTCTTTACGGGGGAGGCACTGAAGCTTTCTTT. This codes for CASSEPLYGGGTEAFF.

V is TRBV20-1 and J is TRBJ1-1, with D unresolved. The CDR3 has 14 amino acids. From germline, CDR1 is DFQATT and CDR2 SNEGSKA (reference sequence). Trimming took off 3 bases at V and 4 bases at J, with 15 bases between the two ends. CDR3 residues: CSARSGSAVTEAFF. CDR3 bases: TGCAGTGCTAGGTCGGGGTCCGCAGTCACTGAAGCTTTCTTT.

This clonotype appeared many times. The chain joins TRBV28 to TRBJ2-5, with D possibly matching TRBD2 (6 bases). The CDR3 totals 16 residues. The germline V gene has CDR1 MDHEN and CDR2 SYDVKM. The V end was cut by 7 bases, the J end by 2 bases, with 20 bases between. The CDR3 DNA reads TGTGCCAGCAATCCCCTATTCCGTAGCGGACAAGAGACCCAGTACTTC. Its protein is CASNPLFRSGQETQYF.

This clonotype has a handful of counts. This may be a read error: a much more frequent sequence differs by one nucleotide. This likely comes from a read error, as the CDR3 has no conserved phenylalanine or tryptophan at its end. The V call is TRBV2, the J call TRBJ1-2, with D possibly matching TRBD1 (6 bases). Trimming took off 7 bases at V and 2 bases at J, with 8 bases between the two ends. The CDR3 has 12 residues. Germline CDR1 SNHLY, CDR2 FYNNEI. The CDR3 bases are TGTGCCAGCAACAGGGAGAACTATGGCTACACCCTC. Its protein product is CASNRENYGYTL.

This clonotype was seen only a few times. This sequence joins TRBV7-2 and TRBJ2-3; D perhaps matches TRBD2 (6 bases). V lost 2 bases, J lost 4 bases, and 13 bases lay in between. Germline V gene lookup returns CDR1 SGHTA and CDR2 FQGNSA. The CDR3 runs to 15 residues. Here the CDR3 DNA reads TGTGCCAGCAGCTTATACCCCGGGAGCGCAGATACGCAGTATTTT. This encodes CASSLYPGSADTQYF.

V is TRBV30 and J is TRBJ1-1; D uncertain. Germline-derived CDR1 and CDR2 are GTSNPN and SVGIG (reference sequence). V gave up 4 bases and J gave up 5 bases, with 11 bases separating them. The CDR3 spans 12 residues. The CDR3 nucleotides are TGTGCCTGGAATGGAGGAGTGACTGAAGCTTTCTTT. Its translation: CAWNGGVTEAFF.

This rearrangement joins TRBV6-1 to TRBJ2-2; D is undetermined. Germline values: CDR1 MNHNS, CDR2 SASEGT. The CDR3 is made up of 17 amino acids. The V end lost 3 bases, the J end lost 1 base, and 15 bases lay between the germline ends. The CDR3: CASSDSGRRMNTGELFF. In DNA form, the CDR3 reads TGTGCCAGCAGTGATTCCGGCCGACGGATGAACACCGGGGAGCTGTTTTTT.

The V gene is TRBV9, the J gene TRBJ2-7; 13 bases map to TRBD2. Germline loops: CDR1 SGDLS, CDR2 YYNGEE. This CDR3 is 16 amino acids long. With V trimmed by 2 bases and J by 6 bases, 8 bases remained unmatched. CDR3 nucleotides: TGTGCCAGCAGCGTGACAGGACTAGCGGGAGTTGTCGAGCAGTACTTC. Protein product: CASSVTGLAGVVEQYF.

This clonotype was observed a handful of times. The V gene is TRBV20-1, the J gene TRBJ1-5; perhaps TRBD1 as D (5 bases). The CDR3 covers 19 residues. Germline CDR1 and CDR2: DFQATT and SNEGSKA (reference sequence). The V and J ends lost 6 bases and 0 bases respectively, with 27 bases between them. The CDR3 region has the DNA TGCAGTGCGACTACGATAGACAGTAATGCCATTTATAGCAATCAGCCCCAGCATTTT. Encoded protein: CSATTIDSNAIYSNQPQHF.

V gene TRBV3-1 combines with J gene TRBJ1-2; weak D call: TRBD1 (5 bases). This CDR3 is built from 14 residues. The V and J ends lost 0 bases and 8 bases respectively, with 13 bases between them. CDR1 is LGHDT, CDR2 YNNKEL, per germline (reference sequence). The chain's CDR3 is CASSQDERGSGYTF. The CDR3 DNA sequence: TGTGCCAGCAGCCAAGACGAAAGGGGCAGCGGCTACACCTTC.

The chain is built from TRBV20-1 and TRBJ1-2; TRBD1 matches 8 bases. V shed 3 bases and J 6 bases; nucleotides not matched to a gene: 6. The CDR3 extends over 13 amino acids. Germline V gene lookup returns CDR1 DFQATT and CDR2 SNEGSKA (reference sequence). CDR3 in amino acids: CSAREQGGDGYTF. The CDR3 DNA reads TGCAGTGCTAGGGAACAGGGGGGCGATGGCTACACCTTC.

This clonotype has only a few counts. The chain uses TRBV28 and TRBJ1-5; D is unresolved. Looked up from germline, CDR1 is MDHEN and CDR2 is SYDVKM. Trimming left V 7 bases short and J 0 bases short, with 13 bases between. The CDR3 covers 15 residues. The CDR3 here is CASKDLLDSNQPQHF. For the CDR3, the DNA is TGTGCCAGCAAAGACCTACTAGATAGCAATCAGCCCCAGCATTTT.

The table lists this clonotype with many counts. The chain carries TRBV12-3 or TRBV12-4 and TRBJ1-2, with 7 bases that match TRBD1. The CDR3 runs to 15 residues. V was pared by 6 bases and J by 5 bases, with 12 bases of the junction left unmatched. In DNA, the CDR3 is TGTGCCAGCAGCCGAGGCGGGGACAGCCCTTATGGCTACACCTTC. It translates to CASSRGGDSPYGYTF.

This clonotype came up a few times. The chain combines TRBV11-2 with TRBJ2-7, with 10 bases aligning to TRBD2. The CDR3 consists of 13 residues. Germline CDR1 is SGHAT and CDR2 is FQNNGV. The junction had 4 bases not matched to a gene; V was cut back by 5 bases and J by 6 bases. For the CDR3, the DNA is TGTGCCAGCAGCAATAGCGGGAGGTTCGAGCAGTACTTC. This translates into CASSNSGRFEQYF.

This clonotype was seen a handful of times. V and J are TRBV2 and TRBJ1-1; D call uncertain. The CDR3 length is 14 residues. The ends were cut back, 5 bases at V and 3 bases at J, with 13 bases in the middle. Germline CDR1 reads SNHLY; CDR2 reads FYNNEI. The CDR3 spells CASSREGPDTEAFF. The CDR3 DNA sequence: TGTGCCAGCAGTCGGGAAGGGCCTGACACTGAAGCTTTCTTT. Full variable domain (missing parts from reference TRBV2 and TRBJ1-1): EPEVTQTPSHQVTQMGQEVILRCVPISNHLYFYWYRQILGQKVEFLVSFYNNEISEKSEIFDDQFSVERPDGSNFTLKIRSTKLEDSAMYFCASSREGPDTEAFFGQGTRLTVV.

This clonotype was found many times. The rearrangement joins TRBV12-3 or TRBV12-4 to TRBJ2-2, with a possible D match to TRBD1 (6 bases). The CDR3 sequence is 13 residues long. The ends were cut back, 5 bases at V and 7 bases at J, with 11 bases in the middle. The CDR3 bases are TGTGCCAGCAGTCGGAACAGGGTCGGGGAGCTGTTTTTT. Amino acid sequence: CASSRNRVGELFF.

This clonotype was detected ten times or more. The J gene is TRBJ2-1, the V gene TRBV7-9; D may be TRBD2 (5 bases). The CDR3 sequence is 13 residues long. The V and J ends lost 6 bases and 7 bases respectively, with 13 bases between them. Germline V CDR1 and CDR2: SEHNR, FQNEAQ (reference sequence). DNA for the CDR3: TGTGCCAGCAGTGGTCGGGGATTGAATGAGCAGTTCTTC. It specifies CASSGRGLNEQFF.

This clonotype was seen at least ten times. This CDR3 is CASSLQGYGYTF. CDR3 nucleotide sequence: TGTGCCAGCAGCTTACAGGGTTATGGCTACACCTTC. The chain joins TRBV7-2 to TRBJ1-2; a possible D gene is TRBD1 (5 bases). The CDR3 has 12 residues. V was clipped by 2 bases and J by 5 bases, with 6 bases between them. Germline V gene lookup returns CDR1 SGHTA and CDR2 FQGNSA.

Ten or more counts support this clonotype. This chain links TRBV6-1 with TRBJ2-7, with D unclear. V lost 8 bases and J 5 bases, leaving 19 bases between the germline ends. The CDR3 is 14 amino acids. Germline V gives CDR1 MNHNS, CDR2 SASEGT. As DNA, the CDR3 is TGTGCCAGCGTAGGACGAAAAGGGATCCACGAGCAGTACTTC. Amino acid sequence: CASVGRKGIHEQYF.

This clonotype occurred many times. The chain joins TRBV29-1 to TRBJ2-5, with a possible D match to TRBD2 (7 bases). V was cut by 6 bases and J by 2 bases, with 16 bases left in between. This CDR3 has 14 residues. From germline, CDR1 is SQVTM and CDR2 ANQGSEA. CDR3 amino acids: CSVGGRRGQETQYF. For the CDR3, the DNA is TGCAGCGTCGGGGGGCGGAGGGGGCAAGAGACCCAGTACTTC.

At least ten counts were recorded for this clonotype. The V gene is TRBV30, the J gene TRBJ2-7; D gene uncertain. The V gene's germline CDR1 is GTSNPN and CDR2 SVGIG (reference sequence). Trimming took off 7 bases at V and 3 bases at J, with 10 bases between the two ends. The length of the CDR3 is 11 residues. In DNA, the CDR3 is TGTGCCTCTAATACTGGCTACGAGCAGTACTTC. Amino acid sequence: CASNTGYEQYF.

The DNA for the CDR3 is TGTGCCACCAGCAGAGACCGAGCGGGAGCATCCTCCTACGAGCAGTACTTC. Translating it yields CATSRDRAGASSYEQYF. The rearrangement uses TRBV15 and TRBJ2-7; TRBD2 agrees at 8 bases. This CDR3 contains 17 residues. Germline CDR1 is LNHNV and CDR2 is YYDKDF (reference sequence). Trimming removed 0 bases from V and 0 bases from J; junction bases left unmatched: 7.